This T cell receptor (beta chain) was sequenced for a study of CD8 T cells in cerebrospinal fluid in Alzheimer's disease. Study-wide context: Clonal expansion of CSF T cells was measured with plate-based and droplet-based single-cell sequencing.

Germline lookup yields CDR1 SGHDN and CDR2 FVKESK. This CDR3 has 15 residues. Notes on the study in general: Healthy subjects less often had a clone of at least 3% than Alzheimer's patients.

Considering frequency, this clonotype is medium-sized. Its antigen is not identified. Profiling of CSF cells used 10X single-cell V(D)J plus 5' expression. One entry per CDR3 protein, without DNA, is what TCRdb gives after re-calling the 10x single-cell sequencing reads. The clone table shows about 1,500 distinct CDR3 sequences, with the ten largest holding around 6.2%. This sequence was found in a human donor in good health. Input material: cerebrospinal fluid. The rearrangement uses TRBV14 and TRBJ1-1; TCRdb's D call of TRBD1 is untestable without DNA. CDR3 loop: CASSVNRGLNTEAFF.